Each of the 29 T cell receptor beta chains below was sequenced from the same sample in a study of radiotherapy plus CTLA-4 blockade in lung cancer. Only in-frame clones appear in the TCRdb table, and some are missing; sequencing was by immunoSEQ multiplex PCR. The sample holds tens of thousands of clones, 70% to 80% seen once. The material sequenced was peripheral blood, taken from a patient treated with radiotherapy plus ipilimumab. The receptor set was obtained from a human donor with non-small cell lung cancer who had a complete response to radiotherapy plus ipilimumab.

The J gene is TRBJ1-1, the V gene TRBV6-5; maybe TRBD1 (6 bases). Trimming removed 6 bases from V and 0 bases from J, with 11 bases in between. This CDR3 is built from 14 residues. Germline V CDR1 and CDR2: MNHEY, SVGAGI. CDR3 region: CASRKGHMNTEAFF. The CDR3 nucleotides read TGTGCCAGCAGGAAGGGACATATGAACACTGAAGCTTTCTTT.

The chain recombines TRBV11-2 with TRBJ2-2; D not certain. Germline lookup yields CDR1 SGHAT and CDR2 FQNNGV. V was clipped by 1 base and J by 2 bases, with 8 bases between them. The CDR3 totals 15 residues. The DNA of the CDR3 is TGTGCCAGCAGCTTAGTAGCTGTTAACACCGGGGAGCTGTTTTTT. This codes for CASSLVAVNTGELFF.

This clone appeared a single time. V usage is TRBV7-2 and J usage is TRBJ2-6; no definite D call. This CDR3 region has 14 residues. V was clipped by 5 bases and J by 4 bases, with 9 bases between them. Per the germline V gene, CDR1 is SGHTA and CDR2 is FQGNSA. The CDR3 is CASSRFGGANVLTF. The CDR3 nucleotides read TGTGCCAGCAGCCGGTTCGGGGGGGCCAACGTCCTGACTTTC.

This clone was observed once. This sequence joins TRBV10-3 and TRBJ2-5, with a possible D match to TRBD1 (5 bases). The J call could be wrong; TRBJ2-7 is a better fit for the DNA end. The germline gives CDR1 ENHRY, CDR2 SYGVKD. The CDR3 consists of 12 residues. The CDR3 protein is CATQGSSYEQYF. The CDR3 DNA is TGTGCCACCCAGGGTAGTTCCTACGAGCAGTACTTC.

For the CDR3, the DNA is TGCGCCAGCAGCTCGGGACAGAGCTTTCTCGATATAGAAGCTTTCTTT. It specifies CASSSGQSFLDIEAFF. The rearrangement uses TRBV5-1 and TRBJ1-1; the match to TRBD1 covers 7 bases. The J segment lost 8 bases and the V segment lost 3 bases, leaving 16 bases of the junction unmatched. In germline, CDR1 is SGHRS, CDR2 YFSETQ. CDR3 size: 16 residues.

The CDR3 is CASYSLDRGKTEAFF. Written as DNA, the CDR3 is TGTGCCAGTTATTCTTTGGACAGGGGCAAGACTGAAGCTTTCTTT. This sequence joins TRBV19 and TRBJ1-1, with TRBD1 matching over 9 bases. The ends lost 8 bases at V and 5 bases at J; junction bases unmatched: 12. The CDR3 totals 15 residues. Germline lookup yields CDR1 LNHDA and CDR2 SQIVND (reference sequence). The whole variable domain, remainder taken from reference TRBV19 and TRBJ1-1, is DGGITQSPKYLFRKEGQNVTLSCEQNLNHDAMYWYRQDPGQGLRLIYYSQIVNDFQKGDIAEGYSVSREKKESFPLTVTSAQKNPTAFYLCASYSLDRGKTEAFFGQGTRLTVV.

The J gene is TRBJ1-4, the V gene TRBV5-1; 7 bases align to TRBD1. The length of the CDR3 is 14 residues. Germline trimming cut 4 bases from V and 7 bases from J; bases unmatched to any gene: 7. Germline-derived CDR1 and CDR2 are SGHRS and YFSETQ. In DNA, the CDR3 is TGCGCCAGCAGCCCGGGACAGCCCCTTGAAAAACTGTTTTTT. Protein product: CASSPGQPLEKLFF.

This clone occurred a few times. The chain links TRBV2 to TRBJ1-3; 7 bases agree with TRBD1. The length of the CDR3 is 13 residues. Trimming removed 4 bases from V and 8 bases from J; junction bases left unmatched: 5. Germline assignment: CDR1 SNHLY and CDR2 FYNNEI. DNA of the CDR3: TGTGCCAGCAGTGGACAGGGAAGAGACACCATATATTTT. Protein product: CASSGQGRDTIYF.

The chain links TRBV6-1 to TRBJ1-5, with 9 bases lining up with TRBD1. With V trimmed by 4 bases and J by 7 bases, 11 bases remained unmatched. The CDR3 runs 16 residues. From germline, CDR1 is MNHNS and CDR2 SASEGT. This chain's CDR3 is CASSVSGTGNRQPQHF. The CDR3 coding sequence is TGTGCCAGCAGTGTCTCCGGGACAGGGAATCGGCAGCCCCAGCATTTT.

The V call is TRBV27, the J call TRBJ2-7; possible D gene TRBD2, 6 bases. Germline V gene sequence: CDR1 MNHEY, CDR2 SMNVEV (reference sequence). The CDR3 covers 14 residues. V was trimmed by 4 bases and J by 0 bases, leaving 10 bases between them. The CDR3 coding sequence is TGTGCCAGCAGTTCCGGGACTCCCTCCTACGAGCAGTACTTC. Encoded protein: CASSSGTPSYEQYF.

The chain recombines TRBV5-4 with TRBJ2-1, with TRBD1 matching over 7 bases. The CDR3 contains 14 residues. With 4 bases clipped from V and 6 bases from J, the junction kept 7 bases outside the gene matches. Germline V gives CDR1 SGHNT, CDR2 YYREEE (reference sequence). In nucleotides, the CDR3 is TGTGCCAGCAGCCTCAGGGACAGCGGCAATGAGCAGTTCTTC. The encoded protein is CASSLRDSGNEQFF.

This rearrangement joins TRBV5-4 to TRBJ1-2, with 8 nucleotides matching TRBD1. The junction had 11 bases not matched to a gene; V was cut back by 2 bases and J by 8 bases. CDR3 length: 15 amino acids. Germline values: CDR1 SGHNT, CDR2 YYREEE (reference sequence). Written as DNA, the CDR3 is TGTGCCAGCAGCTTCCCACGACAGGGGTCGATGGGCTACACCTTC. It codes for CASSFPRQGSMGYTF.

This rearrangement joins TRBV4-3 to TRBJ1-3; weak D call: TRBD1 (6 bases). V was trimmed by 3 bases and J by 0 bases, leaving 9 bases between them. The length of the CDR3 is 15 residues. Germline CDR1 LGHNA, CDR2 YSLEER. CDR3 in amino acids: CASSQDSTSGNTIYF. CDR3 DNA: TGCGCCAGCAGCCAGGACAGCACCTCTGGAAACACCATATATTTT.

This clone was observed once. The CDR3 here is CASSSKLSGQAGLYGYTF. The DNA for the CDR3 is TGCGCCAGCAGCTCAAAATTATCCGGACAGGCAGGGCTTTATGGCTACACCTTC. The chain recombines TRBV5-1 with TRBJ1-2, with 7 bases matching TRBD1. Germline CDR1 SGHRS, CDR2 YFSETQ. Losses at the gene ends were 3 bases for V and 5 bases for J; bases not matched to a gene: 19. The CDR3 sequence is 18 residues long.

The chain carries TRBV6-1 and TRBJ2-1; TRBD1 matches 7 bases. V lost 0 bases to trimming and J lost 10 bases; unmatched junction nucleotides: 3. CDR1 and CDR2 from the germline V gene are MNHNS and SASEGT. This CDR3 has 13 residues. The CDR3 loop reads CASSEAWGQEQFF. The DNA of the CDR3 is TGTGCCAGCAGTGAAGCGTGGGGACAGGAGCAGTTCTTC.

This clone appeared a few times. The J gene is TRBJ2-7, the V gene TRBV29-1; weak D call: TRBD2 (6 bases). The germline CDR1 and CDR2 sequences are SQVTM and ANQGSEA. V was trimmed by 5 bases and J by 3 bases, leaving 17 bases between them. The CDR3 totals 14 residues. Here the CDR3 reads CSVMAPSGDYEQYF. CDR3 coding DNA: TGCAGCGTTATGGCGCCTTCGGGGGACTACGAGCAGTACTTC.

The gene calls are TRBV10-2 and TRBJ2-7; TRBD2 agrees at 9 bases. The CDR3 loop spans 15 amino acids. J gave up 3 bases and V 3 bases, and 6 bases lay outside the gene matches. In germline, CDR1 is WSHSY, CDR2 SAAADI. The CDR3 spells CASSDPGLAFYEQYV. CDR3 coding DNA: TGCGCCAGCAGTGATCCGGGACTAGCCTTCTACGAGCAGTACGTC.

The CDR3 nucleotides are TGCAGCGTTGAGGGAGGGACTAGCGGGGGGGCCTACGAGCAGTACTTC. Translation gives CSVEGGTSGGAYEQYF. V and J are TRBV29-1 and TRBJ2-7; 16 nucleotides align to TRBD2. The CDR3 consists of 16 residues. With V trimmed by 3 bases and J by 2 bases, 4 bases remained unmatched. CDR1 and CDR2 from the germline V gene are SQVTM and ANQGSEA.

V and J are TRBV5-5 and TRBJ1-5, with D maybe TRBD1 (5 bases). CDR1 and CDR2 (germline): SGHKS, YYEKEE (reference sequence). The CDR3 consists of 17 residues. V was pared by 4 bases and J by 0 bases, with 17 bases between. The CDR3 protein is CASSPLKGQYSNQPQHF. CDR3 coding DNA: TGTGCCAGCAGCCCCCTAAAAGGACAATATAGCAATCAGCCCCAGCATTTT.

This chain joins TRBV30 and TRBJ1-6; no firm D call. CDR3 length: 14 residues. Trimming pared 2 bases from V and 9 bases from J, leaving 14 bases between. Germline-derived CDR1 and CDR2 are GTSNPN and SVGIG (reference sequence). CDR3 protein: CAWSIGETSSPLHF. CDR3 in DNA: TGTGCCTGGAGTATCGGGGAAACGAGTTCACCCCTCCACTTT.

As DNA, the CDR3 is TGTGCCAGCAGTAACCAGGGACAGCACCAAGAGACCCAGTACTTC. As protein: CASSNQGQHQETQYF. The chain joins TRBV2 to TRBJ2-5, with TRBD1 matching over 7 bases. The V gene end was trimmed by 5 bases and the J gene end by 0 bases; junction bases not matched to a gene: 6. CDR3 length: 15 amino acids. CDR1 and CDR2 (germline): SNHLY, FYNNEI.

V gene TRBV5-1 combines with J gene TRBJ2-5; TRBD1 matches 7 bases. Germline CDR1 and CDR2: SGHRS and YFSETQ. The CDR3 covers 15 residues. Trimming at V came to 4 bases and at J to 2 bases, leaving 8 bases not matched to a gene. The DNA of the CDR3 is TGCGCCAGCAGCCCAGGGGGACGGCAACAAGAGACCCAGTACTTC. Its protein is CASSPGGRQQETQYF. The full variable domain, in which reference TRBV5-1 and TRBJ2-5 provide the parts outside the CDR3, is KAGVTQTPRYLIKTRGQQVTLSCSPISGHRSVSWYQQTPGQGLQFLFEYFSETQRNKGNFPGRFSGRQFSNSRSEMNVSTLELGDSALYLCASSPGGRQQETQYFGPGTRLLVL.

The chain is built from TRBV7-2 and TRBJ2-7, with TRBD2 matching 8 bases. This CDR3 has 15 residues. Germline loops: CDR1 SGHTA, CDR2 FQGNSA. Germline trimming cut 1 base from V and 4 bases from J; bases unmatched to any gene: 6. The CDR3, as DNA: TGTGCCAGCAGCTTAGTTCGGGGGGGCGGGTACGAGCAGTACTTC. Protein: CASSLVRGGGYEQYF.

The chain recombines TRBV11-2 with TRBJ2-7; 7 bases map to TRBD1. This CDR3 region has 15 residues. Per germline, CDR1 SGHAT and CDR2 FQNNGV. J lost 3 bases, V lost 5 bases, and 10 bases had no gene match. Written as DNA, the CDR3 is TGTGCCAGCAGCCGGAGTACGGGACAGAGCTACGAGCAGTACTTC. Translation: CASSRSTGQSYEQYF.

This clone was seen more than once but under ten times. The chain employs TRBV15 and TRBJ1-4; D call uncertain. The CDR3 is 16 residues long. The germline V and J ends were trimmed by 0 bases and 5 bases, with 13 bases remaining between them. Germline CDR1 is LNHNV and CDR2 is YYDKDF (reference sequence). This chain's CDR3 is CATSRDGGPINEKLFF. CDR3 coding DNA: TGTGCCACCAGCAGAGATGGCGGCCCGATAAATGAAAAACTGTTTTTT.

The chain is built from TRBV7-2 and TRBJ1-1, with D perhaps matching TRBD1 (5 bases). Looked up from germline, CDR1 is SGHTA and CDR2 is FQGNSA. Deletions cut 3 bases from V and 5 bases from J, with 10 bases between. This CDR3 is built from 13 residues. The CDR3 nucleotides are TGTGCCAGCAGCTTGCACAGGCAAACTGAAGCTTTCTTT. It encodes CASSLHRQTEAFF.

The genes are TRBV19 and TRBJ2-5; a possible D gene is TRBD1 (5 bases). Germline V gene sequence: CDR1 LNHDA, CDR2 SQIVND (reference sequence). V was clipped by 3 bases and J by 5 bases, with 10 bases between them. The CDR3 totals 13 residues. The CDR3 DNA follows: TGTGCCAGTAGTATCCAGGGCACGGAGACCCAGTACTTC. It specifies CASSIQGTETQYF. Full variable domain (outside the CDR3, taken from reference TRBV19 and TRBJ2-5): DGGITQSPKYLFRKEGQNVTLSCEQNLNHDAMYWYRQDPGQGLRLIYYSQIVNDFQKGDIAEGYSVSREKKESFPLTVTSAQKNPTAFYLCASSIQGTETQYFGPGTRLLVL.

The chain combines TRBV10-3 with TRBJ1-2; no reliable D call. The V end was cut by 3 bases, the J end by 0 bases, with 8 bases between. Germline CDR1 is ENHRY and CDR2 is SYGVKD. This CDR3 comprises 14 residues. The CDR3 nucleotides are TGTGCCATCAGTGACCTCCAGACTAACTATGGCTACACCTTC. Its protein is CAISDLQTNYGYTF.

The V call is TRBV6-1, the J call TRBJ1-4, with no clear D. V lost 7 bases and J 1 base, leaving 13 bases between the germline ends. Germline CDR1 reads MNHNS; CDR2 reads SASEGT. The CDR3 is made up of 15 amino acids. CDR3 sequence reads: CASTPSGLTNEKLFF. The CDR3 nucleotides read TGTGCCAGCACCCCGTCGGGTTTAACTAATGAAAAACTGTTTTTT.